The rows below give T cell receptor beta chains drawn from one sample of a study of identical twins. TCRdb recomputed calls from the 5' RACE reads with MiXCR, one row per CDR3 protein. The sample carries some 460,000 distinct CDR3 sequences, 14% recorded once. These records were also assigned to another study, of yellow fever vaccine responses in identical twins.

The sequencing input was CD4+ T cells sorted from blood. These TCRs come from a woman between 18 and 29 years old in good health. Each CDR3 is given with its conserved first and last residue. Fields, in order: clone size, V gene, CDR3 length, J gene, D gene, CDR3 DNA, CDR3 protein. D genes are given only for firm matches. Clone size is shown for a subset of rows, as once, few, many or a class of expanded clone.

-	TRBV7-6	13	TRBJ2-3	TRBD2	TGTGCCAGCAAGGTAGCGGGGGGGGATACGCAGTATTTT	CASKVAGGDTQYF
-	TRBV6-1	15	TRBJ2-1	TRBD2	TGTGCCAGCAGTACCACTAGCGGGGCCTACAATGAGCAGTTCTTC	CASSTTSGAYNEQFF
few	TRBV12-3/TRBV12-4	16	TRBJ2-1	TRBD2	TGTGCCAGCAGTTTGCGGCTAGCGGGAGGTTATGGTGAGCAGTTCTTC	CASSLRLAGGYGEQFF
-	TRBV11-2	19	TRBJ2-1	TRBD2	TGTGCCAGCAGCTTAGGAGTTAGCGGGAGGGAGAGCTCCTACAATGAGCAGTTCTTC	CASSLGVSGRESSYNEQFF
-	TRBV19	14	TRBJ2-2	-	TGTGCCAGTAGTGTCTCAGGGAACACCGGGGAGCTGTTTTTT	CASSVSGNTGELFF
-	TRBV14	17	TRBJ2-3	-	TGTGCCAGCAGCCAAGATAAATTTGGGGGAAGCACAGATACGCAGTATTTT	CASSQDKFGGSTDTQYF
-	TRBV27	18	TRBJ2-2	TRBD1	TGTGCCAGCAGTTTATACCTGAGTGGACAGGGGAGAACCGGGGAGCTGTTTTTT	CASSLYLSGQGRTGELFF
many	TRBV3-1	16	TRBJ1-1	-	TGTGCCAGCAGCCAACAAAAGGGCAGGGGCACTGTGGAAGCTTTCTTT	CASSQQKGRGTVEAFF
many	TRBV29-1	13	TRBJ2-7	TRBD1	TGCAGCGTCGACAGGGGGATTGGGGGCGAGCAGTACTTC	CSVDRGIGGEQYF
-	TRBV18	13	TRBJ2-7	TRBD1	TGTGCCAGCGCGGGACAGGCCAGGTACGAGCAGTACTTC	CASAGQARYEQYF
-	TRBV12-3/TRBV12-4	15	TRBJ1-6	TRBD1	TGTGCCAGCAGTCCCCGGACAGGGACTCACTCACCCCTCCACTTT	CASSPRTGTHSPLHF
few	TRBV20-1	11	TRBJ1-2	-	TGCAGTGCAAGAGGACAGATGGGCTACACCTTC	CSARGQMGYTF
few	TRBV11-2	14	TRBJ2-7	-	TGTGCCAGCAGCTTAGCCAGGCAGGAGGGAGAGCAGTACTTC	CASSLARQEGEQYF
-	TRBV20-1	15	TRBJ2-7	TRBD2	TGCAGTGCTAGAGGCAGCGGGGGGGGATCCTACGAGCAGTACTTC	CSARGSGGGSYEQYF
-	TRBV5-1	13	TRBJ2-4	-	TGCGCCAGCAGCTTGGGCATCGCGAACATTCAGTACTTC	CASSLGIANIQYF
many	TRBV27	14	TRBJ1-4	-	TGTGCCAGCAGCCGACCGGGACAACAAGAAAAACTGTTTTTT	CASSRPGQQEKLFF
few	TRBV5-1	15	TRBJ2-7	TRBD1	TGCGCCAGCAGCGACCCCGTCGACAGGGACTACGAGCAGTACTTC	CASSDPVDRDYEQYF
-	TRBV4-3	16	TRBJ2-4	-	TGCGCCAGCAGCCAAGCAAGTCAGCGAACCGGGGGCATTCAGTACTTC	CASSQASQRTGGIQYF
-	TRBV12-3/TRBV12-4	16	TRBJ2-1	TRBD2	TGTGCCAGCAGTTTTTTTAGCGGGGGGGCCTACAATGAGCAGTTCTTC	CASSFFSGGAYNEQFF
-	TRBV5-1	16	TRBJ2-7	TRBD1	TGCGCCAGCAGCCCGAGGCAGGGACAGGGTGTTTACGAGCAGTACTTC	CASSPRQGQGVYEQYF
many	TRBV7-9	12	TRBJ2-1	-	TGTGCCAGCAGCTTAGTTTCCGATGAGCAGTTCTTC	CASSLVSDEQFF
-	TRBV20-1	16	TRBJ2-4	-	TGCAGTGCTAGAATCAGGGGGGTTGTAGCCAAAAACATTCAGTACTTC	CSARIRGVVAKNIQYF
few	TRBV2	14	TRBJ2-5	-	TGTGCCAGCAATCGCCGAGGGGACGGGGAGACCCAGTACTTC	CASNRRGDGETQYF
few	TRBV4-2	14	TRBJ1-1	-	TGTGCCAGCAGCCAAGAGGAAATGAACACTGAAGCTTTCTTT	CASSQEEMNTEAFF
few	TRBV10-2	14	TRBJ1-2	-	TGCGCCAGCAGTGAGTCGTACAGGACCCATGGCTACACCTTC	CASSESYRTHGYTF
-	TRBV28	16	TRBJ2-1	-	TGTGCCAGCAGTTTAAGTTCCGGGCAGGGGGGGAATGAGCAGTTCTTC	CASSLSSGQGGNEQFF
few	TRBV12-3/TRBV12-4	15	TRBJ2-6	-	TGTGCCAGCAGTTACTGGAACTCTGGGGCCAACGTCCTGACTTTC	CASSYWNSGANVLTF
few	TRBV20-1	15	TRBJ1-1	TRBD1	TGCAGTGCTAGTCCCCCCAGAACAGGGGCCACTGAAGCTTTCTTT	CSASPPRTGATEAFF
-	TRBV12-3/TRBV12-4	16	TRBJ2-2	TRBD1	TGTGCCAGCAGTTTAGTCACAGGGGGCAAGGGCGGGGAGCTGTTTTTT	CASSLVTGGKGGELFF
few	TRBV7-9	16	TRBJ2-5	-	TGTGCCAGCAGCTTGGTCGGACAGCCCTCCCAAGAGACCCAGTACTTC	CASSLVGQPSQETQYF
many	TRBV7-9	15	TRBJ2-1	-	TGTGCCAGCAGCGTACGGGCCCCGCAATACAATGAGCAGTTCTTC	CASSVRAPQYNEQFF
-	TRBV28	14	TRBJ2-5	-	TGTGCCAGCAGTTTCGGGACAACTCTCCAGACCCAGTACTTC	CASSFGTTLQTQYF
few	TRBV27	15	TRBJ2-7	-	TGTGCCAGCAGTTTAGGGCAGCCTTACTTCTACGAGCAGTACTTC	CASSLGQPYFYEQYF
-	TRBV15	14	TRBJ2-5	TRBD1	TGTGCCACCAGTTCACAGGGGGACCAAGAGACCCAGTACTTC	CATSSQGDQETQYF
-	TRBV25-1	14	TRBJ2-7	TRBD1	TGTGCCAGCAGTGGCGACAGGGGCGCCTACGAGCAGTACTTC	CASSGDRGAYEQYF
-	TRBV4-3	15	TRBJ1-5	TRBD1	TGCGCCAGCAGCCAAGGACAGGGGGCCAATCAGCCCCAGCATTTT	CASSQGQGANQPQHF
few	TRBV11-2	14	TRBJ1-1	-	TGTGCCAGCAGCGGGTCATGGGAAGGAGCTGAAGCTTTCTTT	CASSGSWEGAEAFF
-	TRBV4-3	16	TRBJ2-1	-	TGCGCCAGCAGCCAGGAACGGGAGTTACCCTACAATGAGCAGTTCTTC	CASSQERELPYNEQFF
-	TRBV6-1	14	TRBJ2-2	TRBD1	TGTGCCAGCAGGAGGGACAGAGCCACCGGGGAGCTGTTTTTT	CASRRDRATGELFF
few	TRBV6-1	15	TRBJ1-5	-	TGTGCCAGCAGTGGAGCTCAAGTTGGCAATCAGCCCCAGCATTTT	CASSGAQVGNQPQHF